These 12 T cell receptor beta chains originate from one sample sequenced in a study of T cell responses to AZD1222 COVID-19 vaccine. Clones were read by immunoSEQ multiplex PCR, and TCRdb kept only the in-frame ones, dropping some. Of fewer than 200,000 clones listed, about 91% were seen once; the top ten hold 11%. Sequences were derived from peripheral blood, sampled 28 days after the second AZD1222 dose. Source of these receptors: an adult who received the AZD1222 COVID-19 vaccine.

In regard to this clone: Sequence at one end of the junction differs from germline and may be a read error. The V and J genes are TRBV9 and TRBJ2-7; 8 nucleotides agree with TRBD2. CDR3 length: 14 amino acids. Germline lookup yields CDR1 SGDLS and CDR2 YYNGEE. In nucleotides, the CDR3 is TGTGCCAGCAGTGTAGGGGCGGGGGGCTACGAGCAGTACTTC. Its translation: CASSVGAGGYEQYF.

This rearrangement joins TRBV5-5 to TRBJ2-7; 8 bases line up with TRBD1. The CDR3 contains 15 residues. Germline CDR1 and CDR2: SGHKS and YYEKEE (reference sequence). V lost 4 bases to trimming and J lost 2 bases; unmatched junction nucleotides: 8. The CDR3 sequence: CASSRDRGRTYEQYF. As DNA, the CDR3 is TGTGCCAGCAGCCGTGACAGGGGACGGACCTACGAGCAGTACTTC.

The chain joins TRBV30 to TRBJ1-5, with unresolved D. In germline, CDR1 is GTSNPN, CDR2 SVGIG (reference sequence). CDR3 length equals 14 residues. The germline V and J ends were trimmed by 1 base and 3 bases, with 10 bases remaining between them. The CDR3 DNA is TGTGCCTGGAGTGCAGACACCAACAATCAGCCCCAGCATTTT. This gives the protein CAWSADTNNQPQHF.

The chain carries TRBV5-6 and TRBJ1-2, with a tentative D call TRBD1 (5 bases). The CDR3 contains 13 residues. The V and J ends lost 5 bases and 2 bases respectively, with 10 bases between them. Germline loops: CDR1 SGHDT, CDR2 YYEEEE. The CDR3 loop is CASRTAGNYGYTF. The CDR3 DNA reads as TGTGCCAGCAGAACGGCAGGGAACTATGGCTACACCTTC. Full variable domain (remainder filled in from reference TRBV5-6 and TRBJ1-2): DAGVTQSPTHLIKTRGQQVTLRCSPKSGHDTVSWYQQALGQGPQFIFQYYEEEERQRGNFPDRFSGHQFPNYSSELNVNALLLGDSALYLCASRTAGNYGYTFGSGTRLTVV.

The chain employs TRBV28 and TRBJ2-1, with TRBD2 matching 13 bases. V trimming: 5 bases; J trimming: 7 bases; junction bases outside the gene matches: 5. The CDR3 is 15 residues long. From germline, CDR1 is MDHEN and CDR2 SYDVKM. This CDR3 reads CASSPGLAGANEQFF. The CDR3 DNA sequence: TGTGCCAGCAGTCCCGGACTAGCGGGGGCTAATGAGCAGTTCTTC.

The CDR3 loop is CASAGGYEQYF. CDR3 nucleotide sequence: TGTGCCAGCGCTGGGGGCTACGAGCAGTACTTC. The rearrangement joins TRBV6-5 to TRBJ2-7; D may match TRBD1 or TRBD2 (5 bases each). The CDR3 is 11 amino acids. Germline V gene lookup returns CDR1 MNHEY and CDR2 SVGAGI. Between the trimmed V and J ends, which lost 8 bases and 3 bases, there was a span of 8 bases.

V gene TRBV5-1 combines with J gene TRBJ2-3, with TRBD1 matching over 9 bases. V trimming: 0 bases; J trimming: 5 bases; junction bases outside the gene matches: 4. Germline assignment: CDR1 SGHRS and CDR2 YFSETQ. The CDR3 is 15 residues long. The CDR3 loop reads CASSLAGTGIDTQYF. The CDR3 DNA sequence: TGCGCCAGCAGCTTGGCTGGGACAGGGATAGATACGCAGTATTTT.

The V and J genes are TRBV5-6 and TRBJ2-7; D possibly corresponds to TRBD1 (6 bases). The CDR3 has 12 residues. CDR1 is SGHDT, CDR2 YYEEEE, per germline. V lost 3 bases and J 3 bases, leaving 7 bases between the germline ends. CDR3 sequence (DNA): TGTGCCAGCAGCTGGACAGACTACGAGCAGTACTTC. Translation gives CASSWTDYEQYF.

The genes are TRBV5-1 and TRBJ2-7; TRBD1 matches 9 bases. This CDR3 contains 15 residues. Germline CDR1 SGHRS, CDR2 YFSETQ. The V gene end was trimmed by 0 bases and the J gene end by 5 bases; junction bases not matched to a gene: 6. The CDR3: CASSLAGTGIHEQYF. The CDR3, as DNA: TGCGCCAGCAGCTTGGCCGGGACAGGGATCCACGAGCAGTACTTC. The variable domain in full, completed from reference TRBV5-1 and TRBJ2-7, reads KAGVTQTPRYLIKTRGQQVTLSCSPISGHRSVSWYQQTPGQGLQFLFEYFSETQRNKGNFPGRFSGRQFSNSRSEMNVSTLELGDSALYLCASSLAGTGIHEQYFGPGTRLTVT.

The chain joins TRBV4-1 to TRBJ1-2; possibly TRBD1 for D (6 bases). The CDR3 has 15 amino acids. Trimming took 2 bases from V and 3 from J, leaving 13 bases between them. Germline V gene lookup returns CDR1 MGHRA and CDR2 YSYEKL. This CDR3 is CASSQHSTGDYGYTF. The CDR3 DNA is TGCGCCAGCAGCCAACACTCGACAGGAGACTATGGCTACACCTTC.

The genes are TRBV19 and TRBJ2-7; D ambiguous. V was trimmed by 5 bases and J by 3 bases, leaving 11 bases between them. Looked up from germline, CDR1 is LNHDA and CDR2 is SQIVND (reference sequence). The CDR3 sequence is 13 residues long. For the CDR3, the DNA is TGTGCCAGTAGTCCGGGTCCCAACTACGAGCAGTACTTC. Amino acid sequence: CASSPGPNYEQYF.

The chain combines TRBV10-3 with TRBJ2-7, with TRBD2 as a possible D gene (6 bases). Germline loops: CDR1 ENHRY, CDR2 SYGVKD. The CDR3 is made up of 14 amino acids. Trimming pared 3 bases from V and 2 bases from J, leaving 11 bases between. CDR3 residues: CAISDGGLTYEQYF. Written as DNA, the CDR3 is TGTGCCATCAGTGATGGAGGGTTAACCTACGAGCAGTACTTC.